Presented here are 9 T cell receptor beta chains from one specimen sequenced in a study of blood T cell repertoires in COVID-19. Sequencing was performed with immunoSEQ multiplex PCR; in TCRdb, only in-frame clones are kept and a portion is missing. The table includes 300,000 to 450,000 clones, 89% detected once. Sample: peripheral blood. The receptors derive from a woman in her thirties with COVID-19, enrolled during active disease.

The chain recombines TRBV29-1 with TRBJ1-1; D is ambiguous. This CDR3 has 14 amino acids. V was clipped by 0 bases and J by 8 bases, with 16 bases between them. Per germline, CDR1 SQVTM and CDR2 ANQGSEA. CDR3: CSVEDAVGLTEAFF. The CDR3 DNA reads as TGCAGCGTTGAAGACGCGGTCGGCCTGACCGAAGCTTTCTTT. Supplemented by reference TRBV29-1 and TRBJ1-1, the full variable domain reads SAVISQKPSRDICQRGTSLTIQCQVDSQVTMMFWYRQQPGQSLTLIATANQGSEATYESGFVIDKFPISRPNLTFSTLTVSNMSPEDSSIYLCSVEDAVGLTEAFFGQGTRLTVV.

This clone was picked up one time. This chain connects TRBV7-8 to TRBJ2-5; D possibly corresponds to TRBD2 (5 bases). Trimming removed 3 bases at V and 5 bases at J, with 16 bases between. CDR1 SGHVS and CDR2 FQNEAQ come from the germline V gene. The CDR3 extends over 15 amino acids. This chain's CDR3 is CASSFGETPGETQYF. In nucleotides, the CDR3 is TGTGCCAGCAGCTTCGGGGAGACGCCCGGGGAGACCCAGTACTTC. The entire variable domain, with the rest obtained from reference TRBV7-8 and TRBJ2-5, is as follows: GAGVSQSPRYKVAKRGQDVALRCDPISGHVSLFWYQQALGQGPEFLTYFQNEAQLDKSGLPSDRFFAERPEGSVSTLKIQRTQQEDSAVYLCASSFGETPGETQYFGPGTRLLVL.

The chain uses TRBV5-1 and TRBJ2-3; possibly TRBD1 for D (5 bases). Trimming took off 1 base at V and 3 bases at J, with 6 bases between the two ends. The V gene's germline CDR1 is SGHRS and CDR2 YFSETQ. This CDR3 has 13 residues. CDR3 nucleotides: TGCGCCAGCAGCTTGTACAGGACAGATACGCAGTATTTT. Translated, it gives CASSLYRTDTQYF.

The chain employs TRBV2 and TRBJ1-5, with TRBD1 matching 9 bases. The CDR3 is 15 amino acids. Trimming at V came to 6 bases and at J to 4 bases, leaving 7 bases not matched to a gene. The germline V gene has CDR1 SNHLY and CDR2 FYNNEI. The CDR3 nucleotides read TGTGCCAGCAGCTTAGACAGGGGGGGGAATCAGCCCCAGCATTTT. This translates into CASSLDRGGNQPQHF.

The chain recombines TRBV11-2 with TRBJ2-7; 8 bases are shared with TRBD1. The germline V gene encodes CDR1 SGHAT and CDR2 FQNNGV. V was clipped by 0 bases and J by 6 bases; unmatched bases: 7. The CDR3 is made up of 15 amino acids. CDR3 bases: TGTGCCAGCAGCTTAGACCGACACCAGGGGGCCGAGCAGTACTTC. This encodes CASSLDRHQGAEQYF.

The rearrangement links TRBV12-5 to TRBJ2-3, with a possible D match to TRBD2 (5 bases). CDR1 and CDR2 (germline): LGHNT, FRNRAP. The CDR3 has 14 amino acids. V was shortened by 4 bases and J by 6 bases, with 14 bases between the two germline ends. The CDR3 nucleotides are TGTGCTAGTGGTTCCCGTGAGGGAGCGGATACGCAGTATTTT. As protein: CASGSREGADTQYF. The whole variable domain, remainder taken from reference TRBV12-5 and TRBJ2-3, is DARVTQTPRHKVTEMGQEVTMRCQPILGHNTVFWYRQTMMQGLELLAYFRNRAPLDDSGMPKDRFSAEMPDATLATLKIQPSEPRDSAVYFCASGSREGADTQYFGPGTRLTVL.

V is TRBV28 and J is TRBJ1-2, with 7 bases matching TRBD1. The CDR3 sequence is 15 residues long. Per germline, CDR1 MDHEN and CDR2 SYDVKM. The V segment lost 5 bases and the J segment 2 bases; nucleotides outside the gene matches: 8. The CDR3 loop is CASSIPGQTNYGYTF. The CDR3 nucleotides are TGTGCCAGCAGTATCCCGGGACAGACGAACTATGGCTACACCTTC.

The chain employs TRBV6-5 and TRBJ1-3; D unresolved. V lost 5 bases, J lost 2 bases, and 13 bases lay in between. Per the germline V gene, CDR1 is MNHEY and CDR2 is SVGAGI. CDR3 size: 15 residues. The CDR3 sequence is CASSPMNRAGNTIYF. The DNA for the CDR3 is TGTGCCAGCAGTCCCATGAACAGAGCTGGAAACACCATATATTTT.

This clone was picked up a small number of times. An end of the junction does not agree with germline; a read error may underlie this. The chain combines TRBV11-2 with TRBJ1-5; D is ambiguous. From germline, CDR1 is SGHAT and CDR2 FQNNGV. The CDR3 is 15 residues long. CDR3 sequence reads: CASSLEPGNYQPQHF. The CDR3 DNA sequence: TGTGCCAGCAGCCTAGAACCGGGTAACTATCAGCCCCAGCATTTT.